These T cell receptor beta chains were read from a single sample in a study of response to subunit inactivated influenza vaccine. TCRdb ran MiXCR on the RT-PCR reads and lists one entry per CDR3 protein. The table shows some 800,000 distinct CDR3 sequences, with approximately 22% occurring only once. The sequenced sample was PBMCs from blood, obtained roughly 5 days after vaccination. Every receptor here comes from a man aged 50-59 years who received an inactivated influenza vaccine. CDR3s include the opening cysteine and the closing phenylalanine or tryptophan. D genes are given only for firm matches. The size of a clone is reported for some rows only, either as once, few or many, or as a class for expanded clones.

few,TRBV3-1,TRBJ1-1,-,CASSQLDDTEAFF,TGTGCCAGCAGCCAATTAGATGACACTGAAGCTTTCTTT
-,TRBV5-1,TRBJ2-5,-,CASSLQKTQYF,TGCGCCAGCAGCTTACAGAAGACCCAGTACTTC
many,TRBV12-3/TRBV12-4,TRBJ1-6,-,CASSFLNSPLHF,TGTGCCAGCAGTTTCTTGAATTCACCCCTCCACTTT
few,TRBV29-1,TRBJ2-3,-,CSVEYGTDTQYF,TGCAGCGTTGAGTATGGCACAGATACGCAGTATTTT
-,TRBV2,TRBJ2-1,TRBD2,CASRGGAGGELNEQFF,TGTGCCAGCAGGGGGGGAGCGGGGGGTGAACTCAATGAGCAGTTCTTC
-,TRBV6-1,TRBJ2-1,-,CASIALTSEQFF,TGTGCCAGCATCGCCCTTACTAGCGAGCAGTTCTTC
-,TRBV6-5,TRBJ2-1,TRBD2,CASSLFSGENNEQFF,TGTGCCAGCAGTTTGTTTAGCGGGGAGAACAATGAGCAGTTCTTC
few,TRBV7-3,TRBJ2-2,-,CASSLVPQGIGELFF,TGTGCCAGCAGCTTAGTCCCTCAGGGAATCGGGGAGCTGTTTTTT
few,TRBV7-9,TRBJ2-1,-,CASSLARPPNEQFF,TGTGCCAGCAGCTTAGCGCGGCCACCTAATGAGCAGTTCTTC
few,TRBV12-3/TRBV12-4,TRBJ2-5,-,CASTYSDRFQETQYF,TGTGCCAGCACCTACAGCGACAGGTTCCAAGAGACCCAGTACTTC
few,TRBV13,TRBJ2-1,-,CASSFTSGSSEQFF,TGTGCCAGCAGCTTTACCAGCGGTTCAAGTGAGCAGTTCTTC
-,TRBV20-1,TRBJ1-2,-,CSARDRTSLNYGYTF,TGCAGTGCTAGAGATAGAACTTCGCTTAACTATGGCTACACCTTC
few,TRBV25-1,TRBJ2-4,-,CASSATTRVKNIQYF,TGTGCCAGCAGTGCAACAACCAGGGTGAAAAACATTCAGTACTTC
-,TRBV7-2,TRBJ2-2,-,CASSPNRLSNTGELFF,TGTGCCAGCAGCCCGAACCGGCTTTCGAACACCGGGGAGCTGTTTTTT
-,TRBV20-1,TRBJ2-2,-,CSARAQDLNTGELFF,TGCAGTGCTAGAGCCCAGGATCTTAACACCGGGGAGCTGTTTTTT
-,TRBV10-1,TRBJ2-3,-,CASMGSITDTQYF,TGCGCCTCCATGGGGAGCATCACAGATACGCAGTATTTT
-,TRBV3-1,TRBJ1-5,-,CASSQGAGAVSNQPQHF,TGTGCCAGCAGCCAAGGGGCAGGGGCGGTTAGCAATCAGCCCCAGCATTTT
-,TRBV25-1,TRBJ1-1,-,CASSEATRGFF,TGTGCCAGCAGTGAAGCCACACGGGGTTTCTTT
-,TRBV12-3/TRBV12-4,TRBJ2-5,-,CASSPPNEETQYF,TGTGCCAGCAGTCCTCCGAACGAAGAGACCCAGTACTTC
-,TRBV5-1,TRBJ2-3,-,CASSLVAGMTDTQYF,TGCGCCAGCAGCTTGGTAGCAGGGATGACAGATACGCAGTATTTT
-,TRBV10-3,TRBJ2-1,TRBD1,CAISQDREYNEQFF,TGTGCCATCAGTCAGGACAGGGAGTACAATGAGCAGTTCTTC
few,TRBV7-2,TRBJ2-7,-,CASSSTREQYF,TGTGCCAGCAGCTCCACGAGGGAGCAGTACTTC
-,TRBV12-3/TRBV12-4,TRBJ2-5,TRBD2,CASSFRSGRETQYF,TGTGCCAGCAGTTTTAGAAGCGGGAGAGAGACCCAGTACTTC
once,TRBV7-2,TRBJ2-1,TRBD2,CASSLVLAGVGDEQFF,TGTGCCAGCAGCTTAGTACTAGCGGGAGTAGGGGATGAGCAGTTCTTC
-,TRBV12-3/TRBV12-4,TRBJ2-2,TRBD2,CASSFSERDVTGELFF,TGTGCCAGCAGTTTTTCCGAGCGGGACGTCACCGGGGAGCTGTTTTTT
-,TRBV3-1,TRBJ1-2,TRBD1,CASTRTGNYGYTF,TGTGCCAGCACCCGGACAGGCAACTATGGCTACACCTTC
-,TRBV5-8,TRBJ2-7,-,CASSWDIDYEQYF,TGTGCCAGCAGCTGGGACATAGACTACGAGCAGTACTTC
once,TRBV12-3/TRBV12-4,TRBJ1-6,-,CASTLRGQLNSPLHF,TGTGCCAGCACTCTTAGAGGCCAGCTTAATTCACCCCTCCACTTT
few,TRBV5-1,TRBJ2-7,TRBD1,CASSNKDRGNLYEQYF,TGCGCCAGCAGCAATAAGGACAGGGGCAACCTCTACGAGCAGTACTTC
many,TRBV10-3,TRBJ2-1,-,CAISPRGVEQFF,TGTGCCATCAGCCCCCGAGGTGTGGAGCAGTTCTTC
few,TRBV15,TRBJ2-1,TRBD2,CATSREGLRPYNEQFF,TGTGCCACCAGCAGAGAGGGACTACGTCCCTACAATGAGCAGTTCTTC
-,TRBV5-1,TRBJ2-1,-,CASSLLGPGVNEQFF,TGCGCCAGCAGCTTGCTTGGTCCAGGGGTCAATGAGCAGTTCTTC
few,TRBV30,TRBJ2-3,TRBD2,CAWSEAGVDTQYF,TGTGCCTGGAGTGAAGCGGGGGTAGATACGCAGTATTTT
-,TRBV6-5,TRBJ2-7,-,CASIRDDSYSYEQYF,TGTGCCAGCATTAGGGACGACAGTTACTCCTACGAGCAGTACTTC
-,TRBV7-9,TRBJ2-5,-,CASSSGSVQDTQYF,TGTGCCAGCAGCTCAGGGAGCGTCCAAGATACCCAGTACTTC
few,TRBV6-1,TRBJ2-6,TRBD2,CASRQAGAGANVLTF,TGTGCCAGCAGGCAGGCGGGGGCTGGGGCCAACGTCCTGACTTTC
few,TRBV4-2,TRBJ1-1,TRBD1,CASSRADRGTEAFF,TGTGCCAGCAGCCGCGCGGACAGGGGCACTGAAGCTTTCTTT
-,TRBV28,TRBJ2-3,-,CASSLFGVSRTTDTQYF,TGTGCCAGCAGTTTATTTGGGGTCTCCCGCACCACAGATACGCAGTATTTT
-,TRBV28,TRBJ1-1,TRBD1,CASSNIGTGEAFF,TGTGCCAGCTCAAACATAGGGACAGGGGAAGCTTTCTTT
-,TRBV24-1,TRBJ2-1,-,CATSDTLAHNEQFF,TGTGCCACCAGTGACACACTAGCTCACAATGAGCAGTTCTTC
many,TRBV29-1,TRBJ2-2,-,CSVGFRGLGTGELFF,TGCAGCGTTGGTTTCCGGGGGCTCGGCACCGGGGAGCTGTTTTTT